The 23 T cell receptor beta chains below come from one sample, sequenced in a study of T cells in Graves' hyperthyroidism and ophthalmopathy. Authors of the study amplified TCR beta CDR3 regions from RNA transcripts. TCR CDR3 regions were first amplified by RT-PCR with HTBI primers. TCRdb re-called the multiplex PCR reads with MiXCR, one entry per CDR3 protein. This table has around 300,000 distinct CDR3 sequences, approximately 18% appearing once. Sequencing input: blood. These receptors were taken from a man aged 45 to 65 with Graves' ophthalmopathy.

This chain links TRBV6-2 or TRBV6-3 with TRBJ1-1; D call uncertain. Trimming pared 6 bases from V and 0 bases from J, leaving 11 bases between. The CDR3 runs to 14 residues. Germline V CDR1 and CDR2: MNHEY, SVGEGT. CDR3 amino acids: CASRPTDMNTEAFF. The CDR3 region has the DNA TGTGCCAGCAGGCCTACTGACATGAACACTGAAGCTTTCTTT.

This clonotype was picked up many times. This chain joins TRBV2 and TRBJ2-7, with TRBD2 as a possible D gene (6 bases). V was cut by 2 bases and J by 6 bases, with 17 bases left in between. The CDR3 totals 15 residues. Per germline, CDR1 SNHLY and CDR2 FYNNEI. The CDR3 coding sequence is TGTGCCAGCAGTGAAACTACGGGAGAGAGTTCCGAGCAGTACTTC. It encodes CASSETTGESSEQYF.

This clonotype was observed many times. The rearrangement uses TRBV20-1 and TRBJ2-7; the match to TRBD2 covers 11 bases. J lost 4 bases, V lost 4 bases, and 12 bases had no gene match. Germline CDR1 is DFQATT and CDR2 is SNEGSKA (reference sequence). CDR3 length: 16 amino acids. The CDR3 sequence: CSAMPLTSGSQYEQYF. The CDR3, as DNA: TGCAGTGCTATGCCCCTTACTAGCGGGAGTCAATACGAGCAGTACTTC.

This clonotype was seen a few times. V and J are TRBV19 and TRBJ1-5, with D maybe TRBD1 (5 bases). Germline V gene sequence: CDR1 LNHDA, CDR2 SQIVND (reference sequence). V was clipped by 4 bases and J by 0 bases, with 13 bases between them. The CDR3 is 16 residues long. The CDR3 DNA follows: TGTGCCAGTAGTAGGGACCGCAGTTATAGCAATCAGCCCCAGCATTTT. Its translation is CASSRDRSYSNQPQHF. The full variable domain, with the rest looked up from reference TRBV19 and TRBJ1-5, is DGGITQSPKYLFRKEGQNVTLSCEQNLNHDAMYWYRQDPGQGLRLIYYSQIVNDFQKGDIAEGYSVSREKKESFPLTVTSAQKNPTAFYLCASSRDRSYSNQPQHFGDGTRLSIL.

This clonotype has at least ten counts. V is TRBV18 and J is TRBJ1-6; 9 nucleotides match TRBD1. Trimming cost V 6 bases and J 9 bases; bases outside gene matches: 9. The CDR3 is 15 amino acids. The germline V gene encodes CDR1 KGHSH and CDR2 LQKENI. The CDR3 DNA reads TGTGCCAGCTCGTCTTACAGGGGGCTGGGTTCACCCCTCCACTTT. This encodes CASSSYRGLGSPLHF.

This clonotype was counted many times. Here the CDR3 DNA reads TGTGCCAGCAGTCTCCTAAGGACTGAAGCTTTCTTT. This gives the protein CASSLLRTEAFF. The chain couples TRBV28 to TRBJ1-1; D uncertain. The V and J ends lost 5 bases and 5 bases respectively, with 9 bases between them. The CDR3 is 12 residues long. CDR1 is MDHEN and CDR2 is SYDVKM in the germline V gene.

The rearrangement links TRBV19 to TRBJ1-1; 8 bases match TRBD1. The V and J ends lost 5 bases and 1 base, in that order; junction bases with no gene match: 3. CDR1 and CDR2 from the germline V gene are LNHDA and SQIVND (reference sequence). The CDR3 consists of 14 residues. The CDR3 spells CASSWQGANTEAFF. In DNA, the CDR3 is TGTGCCAGTAGTTGGCAGGGGGCGAACACTGAAGCTTTCTTT.

The chain is built from TRBV30 and TRBJ1-5, with D perhaps TRBD1 (5 bases). V was shortened by 1 base and J by 2 bases, with 21 bases between the two germline ends. Per the germline V gene, CDR1 is GTSNPN and CDR2 is SVGIG (reference sequence). CDR3 size: 18 residues. CDR3 sequence reads: CAWSEKSSFRVGNQPQHF. The CDR3 DNA follows: TGTGCCTGGAGTGAAAAAAGTTCTTTCAGGGTTGGCAATCAGCCCCAGCATTTT.

This clonotype was seen ten or more times. The CDR3 region is CASGLAGGSEQFF. CDR3 nucleotides: TGTGCCAGCGGGCTAGCGGGAGGAAGTGAGCAGTTCTTC. The V call is TRBV7-9, the J call TRBJ2-1; TRBD2 agrees at 11 bases. The trim removed 8 bases at V and 9 bases at J, leaving 6 bases unmatched. Germline V CDR1 and CDR2: SEHNR, FQNEAQ (reference sequence). The CDR3 sequence is 13 residues long.

The chain couples TRBV19 to TRBJ2-7, with 11 bases lining up with TRBD2. J was trimmed by 2 bases and V by 4 bases; bases with no gene match: 4. CDR3 length equals 15 residues. CDR1 and CDR2 from the germline V gene are LNHDA and SQIVND (reference sequence). The CDR3 sequence is CASSRGTSGTYEQYF. CDR3 nucleotide sequence: TGTGCCAGTAGTAGGGGGACTAGCGGAACCTACGAGCAGTACTTC.

This clonotype was detected a few times. The rearrangement uses TRBV3-1 and TRBJ1-3; no firm D call. CDR1 is LGHDT, CDR2 YNNKEL, per germline (reference sequence). This CDR3 spans 17 amino acids. V lost 3 bases and J lost 7, with 22 bases in between. DNA of the CDR3: TGTGCCAGCAGCCAGGCGTCTCTGGGAGGGAGGTGGAACACCATATATTTT. It translates to CASSQASLGGRWNTIYF.

The chain combines TRBV27 with TRBJ1-5, with D possibly being TRBD1 (5 bases). The ends were cut back, 4 bases at V and 6 bases at J, with 13 bases in the middle. Germline CDR1 is MNHEY and CDR2 is SMNVEV (reference sequence). The CDR3 runs to 14 residues. The CDR3 loop is CASSYGGGGQPQHF. As DNA, the CDR3 is TGTGCCAGCAGTTACGGGGGGGGGGGTCAGCCCCAGCATTTT.

The chain employs TRBV19 and TRBJ1-1; no reliable D call. Looked up from germline, CDR1 is LNHDA and CDR2 is SQIVND (reference sequence). The CDR3 extends over 15 amino acids. The V gene lost 2 bases and the J gene lost 1 base, with 11 bases spanning the gap. CDR3 DNA sequence: TGTGCCAGTAGTATAAACGCGCTTCGGAACACTGAAGCTTTCTTT. It codes for CASSINALRNTEAFF.

This chain connects TRBV3-1 to TRBJ2-6; D perhaps matches TRBD2 (5 bases). The V end lost 2 bases, the J end lost 0 bases, and 14 bases lay between the germline ends. In germline, CDR1 is LGHDT, CDR2 YNNKEL (reference sequence). The CDR3 runs 18 residues. CDR3 protein: CASSQSSFRGSGANVLTF. In DNA form, the CDR3 reads TGTGCCAGCAGCCAAAGTAGCTTCCGGGGCTCTGGGGCCAACGTCCTGACTTTC.

This clonotype has a count of ten or more. The V gene is TRBV11-2, the J gene TRBJ2-7; weak D call: TRBD1 (6 bases). V lost 3 bases, J lost 4 bases, and 19 bases lay in between. The CDR3 extends over 16 amino acids. Germline V gene data show CDR1 as SGHAT and CDR2 as FQNNGV. This CDR3 reads CASSLMDSPTVYEQYF. The CDR3 region has the DNA TGTGCCAGCAGCTTGATGGACAGCCCAACGGTTTACGAGCAGTACTTC. The complete variable domain, with remaining parts taken from reference TRBV11-2 and TRBJ2-7, reads EAGVAQSPRYKIIEKRQSVAFWCNPISGHATLYWYQQILGQGPKLLIQFQNNGVVDDSQLPKDRFSAERLKGVDSTLKIQPAKLEDSAVYLCASSLMDSPTVYEQYFGPGTRLTVT.

This clonotype has at least ten counts. The CDR3 is CASSDVQETQYF. As DNA, the CDR3 is TGTGCCAGCAGCGACGTCCAAGAGACCCAGTACTTC. The chain uses TRBV12-3 or TRBV12-4 and TRBJ2-5; no clear D gene. V was shortened by 6 bases and J by 1 base, with 6 bases between the two germline ends. The CDR3 runs to 12 residues.

This clonotype was seen ten or more times. The chain combines TRBV3-1 with TRBJ1-1; D perhaps matches TRBD1 (5 bases). CDR1 and CDR2 from the germline V gene are LGHDT and YNNKEL (reference sequence). The V and J ends lost 1 base and 0 bases respectively, with 6 bases between them. The CDR3 consists of 14 residues. CDR3 amino acids: CASSQGQLNTEAFF. The CDR3 DNA follows: TGTGCCAGCAGCCAAGGACAGCTGAACACTGAAGCTTTCTTT. Variable domain in full (rest from reference TRBV3-1 and TRBJ1-1): DTAVSQTPKYLVTQMGNDKSIKCEQNLGHDTMYWYKQDSKKFLKIMFSYNNKELIINETVPNRFSPKSPDKAHLNLHINSLELGDSAVYFCASSQGQLNTEAFFGQGTRLTVV.

This rearrangement joins TRBV28 to TRBJ2-5; unclear D gene. The CDR3 contains 14 residues. Germline V gene data show CDR1 as MDHEN and CDR2 as SYDVKM. V dropped 6 bases and J dropped 4 bases, with 15 bases sitting between them. The CDR3 protein is CASSSDPSPETQYF. The CDR3, as DNA: TGTGCCAGCAGCTCGGACCCCTCCCCAGAGACCCAGTACTTC.

In its sample, this clonotype was seen once. Since a much larger clone is just one base distant, this may be a read error. The chain employs TRBV6-1 and TRBJ1-5; D is unresolved. Germline V gene data show CDR1 as MNHNS and CDR2 as SASEGT. The CDR3 runs 17 residues. CDR3 sequence (DNA): TGTGCCGGCAGTGAAGGAGGCAGCTCGAATAGCAATCAGCCCCAGCATTTT. This codes for CAGSEGGSSNSNQPQHF.

This clonotype was found many times. The chain uses TRBV19 and TRBJ1-1; D is perhaps TRBD1 (6 bases). The germline V and J ends were trimmed by 4 bases and 11 bases, with 17 bases remaining between them. The length of the CDR3 is 13 residues. Germline V gene sequence: CDR1 LNHDA, CDR2 SQIVND (reference sequence). The CDR3 is CASSREQGGNAFF. The DNA of the CDR3 is TGTGCCAGTAGTAGGGAACAGGGAGGAAACGCTTTCTTT.

The V gene is TRBV19, the J gene TRBJ2-5; 8 bases match TRBD1. V lost 5 bases to trimming and J lost 2 bases; unmatched junction nucleotides: 10. CDR1 and CDR2 from the germline V gene are LNHDA and SQIVND (reference sequence). The CDR3 spans 16 residues. CDR3 residues: CASSLGTGLGQETQYF. CDR3 nucleotides: TGTGCCAGTAGTCTCGGGACAGGTCTTGGACAAGAGACCCAGTACTTC.

This clonotype came up many times. The chain links TRBV27 to TRBJ2-1, with 8 bases fitting TRBD2. The trim removed 5 bases at V and 7 bases at J, leaving 19 bases unmatched. Per the germline V gene, CDR1 is MNHEY and CDR2 is SMNVEV (reference sequence). CDR3 size: 18 residues. CDR3 loop: CASSPSRLYQRERNEQFF. CDR3 nucleotide sequence: TGTGCCAGCAGTCCCTCCCGTTTATATCAGCGGGAGAGGAATGAGCAGTTCTTC.

The V and J genes are TRBV5-1 and TRBJ2-7; tentative D call: TRBD1 (6 bases). From germline, CDR1 is SGHRS and CDR2 YFSETQ. Trimming took 3 bases from V and 0 from J, leaving 10 bases between them. CDR3 size: 14 residues. The CDR3 loop is CASSSTGFSYEQYF. CDR3 bases: TGCGCCAGCAGCTCTACAGGGTTCTCCTACGAGCAGTACTTC.